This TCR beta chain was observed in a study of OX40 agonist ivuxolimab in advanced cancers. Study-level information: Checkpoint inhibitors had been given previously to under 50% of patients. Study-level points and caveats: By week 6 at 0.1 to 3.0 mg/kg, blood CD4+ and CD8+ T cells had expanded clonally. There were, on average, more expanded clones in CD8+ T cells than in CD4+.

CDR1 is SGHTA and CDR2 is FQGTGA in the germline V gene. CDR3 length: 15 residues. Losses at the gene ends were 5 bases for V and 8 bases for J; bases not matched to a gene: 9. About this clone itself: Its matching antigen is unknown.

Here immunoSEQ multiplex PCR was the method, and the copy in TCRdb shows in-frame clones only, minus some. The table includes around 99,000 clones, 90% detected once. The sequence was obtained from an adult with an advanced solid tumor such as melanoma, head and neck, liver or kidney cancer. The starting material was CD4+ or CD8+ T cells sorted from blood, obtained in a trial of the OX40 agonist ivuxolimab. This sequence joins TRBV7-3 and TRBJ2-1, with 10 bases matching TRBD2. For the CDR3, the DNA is TGTGCCAGCAGCCCCGGGACTAGCGTCACCGATGAGCAGTTCTTC. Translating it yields CASSPGTSVTDEQFF.